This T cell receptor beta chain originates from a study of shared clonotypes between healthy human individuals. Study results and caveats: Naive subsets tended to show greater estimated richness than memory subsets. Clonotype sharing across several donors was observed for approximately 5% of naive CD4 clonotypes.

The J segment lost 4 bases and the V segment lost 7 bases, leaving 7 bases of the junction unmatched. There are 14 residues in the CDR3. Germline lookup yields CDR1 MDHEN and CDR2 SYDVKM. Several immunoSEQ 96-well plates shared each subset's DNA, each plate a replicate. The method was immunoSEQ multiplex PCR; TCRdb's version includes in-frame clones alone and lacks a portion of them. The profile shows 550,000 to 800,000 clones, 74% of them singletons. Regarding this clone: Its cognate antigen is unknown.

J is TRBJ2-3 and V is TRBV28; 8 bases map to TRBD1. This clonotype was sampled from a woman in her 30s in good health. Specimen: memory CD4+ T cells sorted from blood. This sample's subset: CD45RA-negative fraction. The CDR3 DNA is TGTGCCAGCACCGGACAGGGTTACTCAGATACGCAGTATTTT. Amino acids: CASTGQGYSDTQYF.